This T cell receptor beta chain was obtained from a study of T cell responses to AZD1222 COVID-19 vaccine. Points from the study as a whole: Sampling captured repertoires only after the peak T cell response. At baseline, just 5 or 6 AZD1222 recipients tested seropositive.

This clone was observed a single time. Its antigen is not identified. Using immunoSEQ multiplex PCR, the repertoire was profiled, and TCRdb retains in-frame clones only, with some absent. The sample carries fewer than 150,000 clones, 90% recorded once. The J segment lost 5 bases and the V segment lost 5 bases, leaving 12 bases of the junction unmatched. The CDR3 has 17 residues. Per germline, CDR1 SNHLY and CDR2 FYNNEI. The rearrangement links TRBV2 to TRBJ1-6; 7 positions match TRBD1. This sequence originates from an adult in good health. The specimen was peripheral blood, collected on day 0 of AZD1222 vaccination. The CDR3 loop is CASSRQSTGTDNSPLHF. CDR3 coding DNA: TGTGCCAGCAGTCGACAATCCACCGGGACAGATAATTCACCCCTCCACTTT. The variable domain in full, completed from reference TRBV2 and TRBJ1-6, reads EPEVTQTPSHQVTQMGQEVILRCVPISNHLYFYWYRQILGQKVEFLVSFYNNEISEKSEIFDDQFSVERPDGSNFTLKIRSTKLEDSAMYFCASSRQSTGTDNSPLHFGNGTRLTVT.